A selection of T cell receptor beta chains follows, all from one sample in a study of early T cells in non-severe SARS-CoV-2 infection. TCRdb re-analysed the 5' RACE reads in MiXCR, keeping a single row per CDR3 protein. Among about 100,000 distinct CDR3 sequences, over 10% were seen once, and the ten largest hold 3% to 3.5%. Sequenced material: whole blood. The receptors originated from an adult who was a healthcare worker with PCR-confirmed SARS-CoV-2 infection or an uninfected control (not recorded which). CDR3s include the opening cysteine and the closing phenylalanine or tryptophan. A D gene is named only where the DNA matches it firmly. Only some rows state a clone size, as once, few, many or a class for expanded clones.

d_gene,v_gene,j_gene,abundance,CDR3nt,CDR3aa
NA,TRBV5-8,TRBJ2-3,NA,TGTGCCAGCAGCCGCCGGGGCGGCCTAGGGGATACGCAGTATTTT,CASSRRGGLGDTQYF
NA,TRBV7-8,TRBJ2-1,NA,TGTGCCAGCAGCCTACTTTTACCCCGTATGGGTGATGAGCAGTTCTTC,CASSLLLPRMGDEQFF
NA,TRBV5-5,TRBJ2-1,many,TGTGCCAGCAGCCAGCAAGACCCGACCGGTGAGCAGTTCTTC,CASSQQDPTGEQFF
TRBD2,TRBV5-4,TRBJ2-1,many,TGTGCCAGCAGCTCGCCTAGCGGAGTGTACAATGAGCAGTTCTTC,CASSSPSGVYNEQFF
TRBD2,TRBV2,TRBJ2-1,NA,TGTGCCAGCAGTGGGGGGAGGGTACCCTCCTACAATGAGCAGTTCTTC,CASSGGRVPSYNEQFF
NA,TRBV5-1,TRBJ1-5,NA,TGCGCCAGCAGCTTGACGTGGGATCAGCCCCAGCATTTT,CASSLTWDQPQHF
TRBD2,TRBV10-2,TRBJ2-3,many,TGCGCCAGCAGTGGGGGACTAGGTAGTTCAGATACGCAGTATTTT,CASSGGLGSSDTQYF
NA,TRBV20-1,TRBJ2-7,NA,TGCAGTGCTAGACCCGGGACCTCCTACGAGCAGTACTTC,CSARPGTSYEQYF
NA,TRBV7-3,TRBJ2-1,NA,TGTGCCAGCAGCTTAATAAGCGCCAGGGGGGATGAGCAGTTCTTC,CASSLISARGDEQFF
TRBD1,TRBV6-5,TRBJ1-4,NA,TGTGCCAGCAGTGGACTGTCAGGGGGGGAGAATGAAAAACTGTTTTTT,CASSGLSGGENEKLFF
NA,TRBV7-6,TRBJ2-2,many,TGTGCCAGCAGCTTGCTTGTAGGACAAAACTCGAACACCGGGGAGCTGTTTTTT,CASSLLVGQNSNTGELFF
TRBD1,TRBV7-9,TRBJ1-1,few,TGTGCCAGCAGCGCGAGACAGGGGATGAACACTGAAGCTTTCTTT,CASSARQGMNTEAFF
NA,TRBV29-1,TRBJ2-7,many,TGCAGCGCACGACAGGGAGGTTACGAGCAGTACTTC,CSARQGGYEQYF
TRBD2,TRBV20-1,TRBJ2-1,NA,TGCAGTGCCGATAGCGGGGACCTATACAATGAGCAGTTCTTC,CSADSGDLYNEQFF
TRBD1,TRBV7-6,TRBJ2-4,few,TGTGCCAGAGATACCACGGGACAGGGGAACCGTCCGGCCAAAAACATTCAGTACTTC,CARDTTGQGNRPAKNIQYF
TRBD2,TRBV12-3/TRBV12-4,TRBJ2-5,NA,TGTGCCAGCAGTTCCGGCTGGGTAGCGGGAGAGAGGGAGACCCAGTACTTC,CASSSGWVAGERETQYF
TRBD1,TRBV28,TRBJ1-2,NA,TGTGCCAGCAGTCTTCAAGGGGGCGCGGGCTACACCTTC,CASSLQGGAGYTF
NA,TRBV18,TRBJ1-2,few,TGTGCCAGCTCACCCGGGGGTTACACTGGCTACACCTTC,CASSPGGYTGYTF
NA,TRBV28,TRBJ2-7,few,TGTGCCAGCAACCAACTAGACTACGAGCAGTACTTC,CASNQLDYEQYF
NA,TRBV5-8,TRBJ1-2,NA,TGTGCCAGCAGCTTGGCCGGGGGGACGGACTATGGCTACACCTTC,CASSLAGGTDYGYTF
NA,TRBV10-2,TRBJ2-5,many,TGCGCCAGCAGTGACTCGACTCCCGAGAGACCGGAGACCCAGTACTTC,CASSDSTPERPETQYF
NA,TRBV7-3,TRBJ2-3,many,TGTGCCAGCAGCCCCGGGACTAGCACAGATACGCAGTATTTT,CASSPGTSTDTQYF
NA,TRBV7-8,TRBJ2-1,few,TGTGCCAGCAGCTCATCCGGGGACAATGAGCAGTTCTTC,CASSSSGDNEQFF
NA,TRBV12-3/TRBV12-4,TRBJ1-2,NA,TGTGCCAGCAGTTCGGTCGGTCGGGGGAAAAAGGACTATGGCTACACCTTC,CASSSVGRGKKDYGYTF
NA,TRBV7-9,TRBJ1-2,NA,TGTGCCAGCAGCTTAGAATTCGTGGGTGGCTACACCTTC,CASSLEFVGGYTF
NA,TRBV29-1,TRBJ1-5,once,TGCGGCGTGGCCCCAGGAGTGAGTCAGCCCCAGCATTTT,CGVAPGVSQPQHF
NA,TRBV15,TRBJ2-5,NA,TGTGCCACCAGCAGAGATCAGGGGGAGACCCAGTACTTC,CATSRDQGETQYF
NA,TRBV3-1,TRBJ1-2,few,TGTGCCAGCAGCCACACCTTTGGTGATGGCTACACCTTC,CASSHTFGDGYTF
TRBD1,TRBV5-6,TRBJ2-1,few,TGTGCCAGCAGTGTACAGGGGTGGACTGAGCAGTTCTTC,CASSVQGWTEQFF
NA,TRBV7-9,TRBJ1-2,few,TGTGCCAGCAGCTATGGTGCCGACAGAAACCATGGCTACACCTTC,CASSYGADRNHGYTF
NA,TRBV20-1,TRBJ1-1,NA,TGCAGTGCTAGAGGGATAAAGCAGGGCAAAGACATGAACACTGAAGCTTTCTTT,CSARGIKQGKDMNTEAFF
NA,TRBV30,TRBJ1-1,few,TGTGCCGGACCCTCAGGAGTGAACACTGAAGCTTTCTTT,CAGPSGVNTEAFF
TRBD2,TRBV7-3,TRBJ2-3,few,TGTGCCAGCAGCCATACTAGCGGGAGGCTGTATTTT,CASSHTSGRLYF
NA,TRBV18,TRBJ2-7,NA,TGTGCCAGCTCTACAGGAGACTACTACGAGCAGTACTTC,CASSTGDYYEQYF
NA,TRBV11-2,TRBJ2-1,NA,TGTGCCAGCAGCTTAGGTCCTAGCTCCTACAATGAGCAGTTCTTC,CASSLGPSSYNEQFF
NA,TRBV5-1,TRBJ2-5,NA,TGCGCCAGCACTGATACAGACCAAGAGACCCAGTACTTC,CASTDTDQETQYF
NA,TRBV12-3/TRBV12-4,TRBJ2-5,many,TGTGCCAGCAGTTACAGCACGGGTTCCCAAGAGACCCAGTACTTC,CASSYSTGSQETQYF
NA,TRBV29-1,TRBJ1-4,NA,TGCAGCGTTGTAGGGGTTAATGAAAAACTGTTTTTT,CSVVGVNEKLFF
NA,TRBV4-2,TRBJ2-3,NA,TGTGCCAGCAGCCAAGAATGGGCGGGATCAGGCACAGATACGCAGTATTTT,CASSQEWAGSGTDTQYF
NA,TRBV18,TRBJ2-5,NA,TGTGCCAGCTCACCGTCCGGGAACCAAGAGACCGAGTACTTC,CASSPSGNQETEYF
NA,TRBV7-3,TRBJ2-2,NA,TGTGCCAGCAGCTTAAGTCAGGCGAACACCGGGGAGCTGTTTTTT,CASSLSQANTGELFF
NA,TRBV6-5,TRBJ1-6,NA,TGTGCCAGCAGGAGCTCCTATAATTCACCCCTCCACTTT,CASRSSYNSPLHF
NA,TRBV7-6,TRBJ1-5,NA,TGTGCCAGCAGCTTGGACAACAATCAGCCCCAGCATTTT,CASSLDNNQPQHF
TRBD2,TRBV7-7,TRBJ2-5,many,TGTGCTAGCAGCTTAGCTAGCGGACGAGGAGAGACCCAGTACTTC,CASSLASGRGETQYF
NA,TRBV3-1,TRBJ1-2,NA,TGTGCCAGCAGCCAAGAATTGGCTCTAGCTAACTATGGCTACACCTTC,CASSQELALANYGYTF
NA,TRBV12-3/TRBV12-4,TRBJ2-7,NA,TGTGCCAGCAGCTCAGGGATGGGGAACGAGCAGTACTTC,CASSSGMGNEQYF
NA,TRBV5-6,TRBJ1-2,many,TGTGCCAGCAGCCTGAGAGGGGCGACTAACTATGGCTACACCTTC,CASSLRGATNYGYTF
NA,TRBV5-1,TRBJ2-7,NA,TGCGCCAGCAGCGGACCTTGGCCCTCCTACGAGCAGTACTTC,CASSGPWPSYEQYF
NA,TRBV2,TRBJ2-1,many,TGTGCCAGCAGTGAGGGGTCGGCCTACAATGAGCAGTTCTTC,CASSEGSAYNEQFF
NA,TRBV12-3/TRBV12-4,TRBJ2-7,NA,TGTGCCAGCAGCAGGGACCGCCGTGCGGGGCAGTACTTC,CASSRDRRAGQYF